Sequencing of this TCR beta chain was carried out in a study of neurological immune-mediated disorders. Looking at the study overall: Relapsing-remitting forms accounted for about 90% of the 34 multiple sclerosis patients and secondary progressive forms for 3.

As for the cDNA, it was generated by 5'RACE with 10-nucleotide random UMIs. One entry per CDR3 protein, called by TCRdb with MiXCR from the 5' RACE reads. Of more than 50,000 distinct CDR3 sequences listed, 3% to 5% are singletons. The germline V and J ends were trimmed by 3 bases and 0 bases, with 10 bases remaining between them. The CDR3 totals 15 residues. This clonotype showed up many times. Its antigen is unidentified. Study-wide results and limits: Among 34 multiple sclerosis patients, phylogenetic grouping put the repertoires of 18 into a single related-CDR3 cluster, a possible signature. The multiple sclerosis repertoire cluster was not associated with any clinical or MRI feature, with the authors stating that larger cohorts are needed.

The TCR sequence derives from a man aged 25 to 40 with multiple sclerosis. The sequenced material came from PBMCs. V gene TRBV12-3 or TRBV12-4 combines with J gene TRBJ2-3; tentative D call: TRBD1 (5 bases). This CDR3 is CASSFFPGSTDTQYF. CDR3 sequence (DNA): TGTGCCAGCAGTTTTTTTCCAGGGAGCACAGATACGCAGTATTTT.